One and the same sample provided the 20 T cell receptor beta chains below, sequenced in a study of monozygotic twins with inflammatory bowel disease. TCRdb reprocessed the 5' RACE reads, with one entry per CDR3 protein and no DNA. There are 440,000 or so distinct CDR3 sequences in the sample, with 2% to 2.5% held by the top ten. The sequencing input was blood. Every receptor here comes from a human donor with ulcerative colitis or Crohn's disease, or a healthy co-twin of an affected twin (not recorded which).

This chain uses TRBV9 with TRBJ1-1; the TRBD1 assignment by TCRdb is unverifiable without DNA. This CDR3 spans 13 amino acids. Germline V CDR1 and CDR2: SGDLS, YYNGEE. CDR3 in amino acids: CASSVSGRTEAFF.

This CDR3 is CSRLPRCGGGCAGELFF. The gene calls are TRBV20-1 and TRBJ2-2; the TRBD2 assignment by TCRdb is unverifiable without DNA. Germline CDR1 is DFQATT and CDR2 is SNEGSKA (reference sequence). The CDR3 has 17 residues.

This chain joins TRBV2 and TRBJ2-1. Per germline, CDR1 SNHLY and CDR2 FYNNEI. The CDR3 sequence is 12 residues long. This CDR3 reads CASLGTYNEQFF.

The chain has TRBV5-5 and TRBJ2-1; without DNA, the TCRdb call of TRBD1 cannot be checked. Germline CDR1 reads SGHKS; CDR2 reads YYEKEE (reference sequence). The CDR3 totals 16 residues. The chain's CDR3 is CASSLGRDSSYNEQFF.

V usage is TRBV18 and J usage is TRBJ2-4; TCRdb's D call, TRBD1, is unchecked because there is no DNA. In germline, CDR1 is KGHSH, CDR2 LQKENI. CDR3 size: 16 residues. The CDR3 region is CASSSPTGLAKNIQYF.

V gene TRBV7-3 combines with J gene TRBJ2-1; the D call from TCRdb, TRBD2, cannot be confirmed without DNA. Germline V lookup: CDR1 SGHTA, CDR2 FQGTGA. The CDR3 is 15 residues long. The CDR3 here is CASSRGLAAHNEQFF.

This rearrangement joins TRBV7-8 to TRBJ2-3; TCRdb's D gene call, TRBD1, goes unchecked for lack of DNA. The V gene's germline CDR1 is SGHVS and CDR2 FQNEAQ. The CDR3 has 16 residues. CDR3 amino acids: CASSSPRTGWTDTQYF.

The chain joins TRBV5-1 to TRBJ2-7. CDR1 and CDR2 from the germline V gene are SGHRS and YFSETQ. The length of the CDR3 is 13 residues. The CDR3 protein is CASSQDVGNEQYF.

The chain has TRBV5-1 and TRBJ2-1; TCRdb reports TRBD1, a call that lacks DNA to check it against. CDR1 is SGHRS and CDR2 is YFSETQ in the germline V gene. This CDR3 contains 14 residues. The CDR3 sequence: CASSSGTGGNEQFF. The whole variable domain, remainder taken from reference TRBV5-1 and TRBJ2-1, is KAGVTQTPRYLIKTRGQQVTLSCSPISGHRSVSWYQQTPGQGLQFLFEYFSETQRNKGNFPGRFSGRQFSNSRSEMNVSTLELGDSALYLCASSSGTGGNEQFFGPGTRLTVL.

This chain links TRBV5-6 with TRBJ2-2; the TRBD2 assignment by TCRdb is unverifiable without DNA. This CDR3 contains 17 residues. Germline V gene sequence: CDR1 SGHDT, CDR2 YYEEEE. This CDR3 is CASARTSGGTNTGELFF.

The CDR3 region is CASSLSSIAATYEQYF. This rearrangement joins TRBV27 to TRBJ2-7. The CDR3 is 16 amino acids. Germline V gene data show CDR1 as MNHEY and CDR2 as SMNVEV (reference sequence).

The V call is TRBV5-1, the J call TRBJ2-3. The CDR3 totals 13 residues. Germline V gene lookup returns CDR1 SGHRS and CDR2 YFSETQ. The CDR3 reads CASSLEGTDTQYF. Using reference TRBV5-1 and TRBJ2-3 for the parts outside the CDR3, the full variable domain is KAGVTQTPRYLIKTRGQQVTLSCSPISGHRSVSWYQQTPGQGLQFLFEYFSETQRNKGNFPGRFSGRQFSNSRSEMNVSTLELGDSALYLCASSLEGTDTQYFGPGTRLTVL.

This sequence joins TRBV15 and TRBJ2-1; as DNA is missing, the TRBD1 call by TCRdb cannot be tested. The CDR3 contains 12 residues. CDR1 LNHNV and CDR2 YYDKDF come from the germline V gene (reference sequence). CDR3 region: CATSRVAGEQFF.

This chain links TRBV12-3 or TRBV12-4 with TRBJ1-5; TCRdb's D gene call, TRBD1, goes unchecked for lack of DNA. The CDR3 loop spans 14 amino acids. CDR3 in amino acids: CASSLQGVNQPQHF.

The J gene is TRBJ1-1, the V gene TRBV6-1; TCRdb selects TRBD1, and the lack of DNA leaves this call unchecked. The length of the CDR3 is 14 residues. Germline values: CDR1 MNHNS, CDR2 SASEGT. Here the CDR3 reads CASSTIQGETEAFF.

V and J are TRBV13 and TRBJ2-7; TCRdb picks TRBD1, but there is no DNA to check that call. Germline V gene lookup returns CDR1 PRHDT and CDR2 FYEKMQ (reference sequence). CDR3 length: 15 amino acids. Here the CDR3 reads CASSRGHQPFYEQYF.

Here the CDR3 reads CASSPFNSEAFF. The chain links TRBV3-1 to TRBJ1-1. The germline V gene encodes CDR1 LGHDT and CDR2 YNNKEL (reference sequence). This CDR3 has 12 residues.

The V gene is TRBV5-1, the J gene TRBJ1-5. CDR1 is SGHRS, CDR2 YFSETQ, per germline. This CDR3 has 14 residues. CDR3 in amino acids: CASSLEGPDQPQHF.

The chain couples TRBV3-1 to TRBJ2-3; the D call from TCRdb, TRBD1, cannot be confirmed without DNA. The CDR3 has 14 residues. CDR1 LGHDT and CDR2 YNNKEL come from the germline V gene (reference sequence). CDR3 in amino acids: CASSHGTATDTQYF.

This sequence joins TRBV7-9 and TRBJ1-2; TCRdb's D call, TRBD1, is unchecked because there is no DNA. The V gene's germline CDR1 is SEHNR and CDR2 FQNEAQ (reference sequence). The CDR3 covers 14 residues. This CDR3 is CASSLGTGPHGYTF.